This T cell receptor (beta chain) was sequenced during a study of blood T cell repertoires in COVID-19. The wider study: Acute-phase and convalescent COVID-19 samples originated in the United States, Italy and Spain. From T cells, B-cell-depleted T cells, or PBMCs came the material, which was cDNA or gDNA.

Looked up from germline, CDR1 is SGHNT and CDR2 is YYREEE (reference sequence). V dropped 3 bases and J dropped 4; count of bases not matched to a gene: 5. The CDR3 runs 14 residues. This clone has a handful of counts. Data came from immunoSEQ multiplex PCR; TCRdb stores just in-frame clones and leaves some out. This table holds some 220,000 clones, 80% to 85% found once. The chain recombines TRBV5-4 with TRBJ1-1; 8 bases agree with TRBD1. Sequenced material: peripheral blood. This receptor was taken from a woman in her twenties or thirties who had recovered from COVID-19. CDR3: CASSSGTGGTEAFF. The DNA for the CDR3 is TGTGCCAGCAGCTCCGGGACAGGTGGCACTGAAGCTTTCTTT.